These 29 T cell receptor beta chains were all obtained from the same sample, sequenced in a study of blood T cells in healthy people across ages. The authors ran a second PCR of about 7 to 11 cycles using a sample-barcoded 5' primer and a J-beta primer mix. MiXCR was run by TCRdb on the 5' RACE reads, yielding one entry per CDR3 protein. The data contain approximately 780,000 distinct CDR3 sequences, roughly 25% of them singletons. In addition, the sample was reused for a study of T cells of mothers and their children.

The sample consisted of blood. These receptors were taken from a boy aged 5-17 years in good health.

This clonotype has just a few counts. The rearrangement uses TRBV5-1 and TRBJ2-1; tentatively, D is TRBD2 (6 bases). This CDR3 comprises 14 residues. Between the trimmed V and J ends, which lost 4 bases and 8 bases, there was a span of 16 bases. CDR1 is SGHRS, CDR2 YFSETQ, per germline. CDR3 nucleotides: TGCGCCAGCAGCCTGGGACGGGAGAGGGATGAGCAGTTCTTC. It translates to CASSLGRERDEQFF.

A few counts support this clonotype. This chain links TRBV6-5 with TRBJ1-4; 7 bases match TRBD1. The germline V gene has CDR1 MNHEY and CDR2 SVGAGI. The junction had 6 bases not matched to a gene; V was cut back by 5 bases and J by 6 bases. This CDR3 has 14 residues. CDR3 coding DNA: TGTGCCAGCAGTACCGGGACAGAGGATGAAAAACTGTTTTTT. It translates to CASSTGTEDEKLFF.

Only a few counts were recorded for this clonotype. The rearrangement links TRBV12-3 or TRBV12-4 to TRBJ1-5, with D unresolved. CDR3 length: 14 amino acids. Deletions cut 3 bases from V and 1 base from J, with 7 bases between. Written as DNA, the CDR3 is TGTGCCAGCAGTTTGGAGGACAGCAATCAGCCCCAGCATTTT. Translated: CASSLEDSNQPQHF.

The chain couples TRBV10-3 to TRBJ1-2; no firm D call. Germline-derived CDR1 and CDR2 are ENHRY and SYGVKD. The CDR3 contains 14 residues. Trimming removed 4 bases at V and 8 bases at J, with 17 bases between. In DNA form, the CDR3 reads TGTGCCATCAGTGTAGGCGACCGAGAGGTAGGCTACACCTTC. Encoded protein: CAISVGDREVGYTF.

CDR3 amino acids: CASSPPSGLAGALYNEQFF. The CDR3 region has the DNA TGTGCCAGCAGCCCTCCCTCGGGACTAGCGGGGGCCCTTTACAATGAGCAGTTCTTC. This chain connects TRBV3-1 to TRBJ2-1, with 14 bases lining up with TRBD2. Per the germline V gene, CDR1 is LGHDT and CDR2 is YNNKEL (reference sequence). The CDR3 length is 19 residues. V lost 4 bases and J lost 4; bases outside the gene matches: 12.

This clonotype was counted only a few times. The V call is TRBV5-1, the J call TRBJ1-1; no clear D. The CDR3 consists of 12 residues. The germline V gene encodes CDR1 SGHRS and CDR2 YFSETQ. Trimming pared 1 base from V and 6 bases from J, leaving 7 bases between. CDR3 residues: CASSLSGAEAFF. The CDR3 coding sequence is TGCGCCAGCAGCTTGTCGGGCGCTGAAGCTTTCTTT.

The chain has TRBV7-3 and TRBJ2-3; D is perhaps TRBD1 or TRBD2 (5 bases each). Trimming stripped 5 bases from V and 3 bases from J, with 15 bases between. Germline V gene sequence: CDR1 SGHTA, CDR2 FQGTGA. The CDR3 has 15 residues. Here the CDR3 reads CASSRDGQMTDTQYF. The CDR3, as DNA: TGTGCCAGCAGCCGGGACGGCCAAATGACAGATACGCAGTATTTT. Full variable domain (rest looked up from reference TRBV7-3 and TRBJ2-3): GAGVSQTPSNKVTEKGKYVELRCDPISGHTALYWYRQSLGQGPEFLIYFQGTGAADDSGLPNDRFFAVRPEGSVSTLKIQRTERGDSAVYLCASSRDGQMTDTQYFGPGTRLTVL.

For the CDR3, the DNA is TGCGCCAGCAGTGTCTGGGATGGCACAGATACGCAGTATTTT. Translation gives CASSVWDGTDTQYF. The gene calls are TRBV10-2 and TRBJ2-3, with D unclear. This CDR3 has 14 residues. Germline CDR1 is WSHSY and CDR2 is SAAADI. Trimming shortened V by 4 bases and J by 1 base, and 9 bases separated the two germline ends.

J is TRBJ1-6 and V is TRBV6-5; a possible D gene is TRBD1 (5 bases). CDR3 length equals 16 residues. Trimming took 0 bases from V and 4 from J, leaving 10 bases between them. The germline V gene encodes CDR1 MNHEY and CDR2 SVGAGI. In nucleotides, the CDR3 is TGTGCCAGCAGTTACTCGAGAGGGGCTTATAATTCACCCCTCCACTTT. This codes for CASSYSRGAYNSPLHF.

This sequence joins TRBV28 and TRBJ2-6; TRBD1 or TRBD2 may be the D gene (5 bases each). The CDR3 sequence is 17 residues long. Germline CDR1 MDHEN, CDR2 SYDVKM. V dropped 5 bases and J dropped 0 bases, with 14 bases sitting between them. The CDR3 here is CASSPLAGSSGANVLTF. Written as DNA, the CDR3 is TGTGCCAGCAGTCCCCTGGCAGGGAGCTCTGGGGCCAACGTCCTGACTTTC.

The V gene is TRBV20-1, the J gene TRBJ2-7; TRBD1 agrees at 9 bases. The CDR3 is 16 amino acids. V dropped 0 bases and J dropped 5; count of bases not matched to a gene: 11. Germline lookup yields CDR1 DFQATT and CDR2 SNEGSKA (reference sequence). The CDR3 DNA follows: TGCAGTGCTAGAGACCCGGGACAGGGCGCAGTCCACGAGCAGTACTTC. This codes for CSARDPGQGAVHEQYF.

There are a few counts of this clonotype. The chain has TRBV18 and TRBJ2-3; a possible D gene is TRBD2 (5 bases). Germline CDR1 and CDR2: KGHSH and LQKENI. The CDR3 is made up of 13 amino acids. The V end lost 0 bases, the J end lost 7 bases, and 8 bases lay between the germline ends. The CDR3 DNA follows: TGTGCCAGCTCACCACCGACGGGAAATACGCAGTATTTT. Its translation: CASSPPTGNTQYF.

This clonotype was detected many times. The chain employs TRBV12-3 or TRBV12-4 and TRBJ2-7; 10 bases are shared with TRBD1. The length of the CDR3 is 15 residues. The ends lost 6 bases at V and 0 bases at J; junction bases unmatched: 5. The CDR3 spells CASRPGTGASYEQYF. The DNA of the CDR3 is TGTGCCAGCAGGCCTGGGACAGGGGCCTCCTACGAGCAGTACTTC.

This chain joins TRBV20-1 and TRBJ1-1, with unresolved D. Germline V CDR1 and CDR2: DFQATT, SNEGSKA (reference sequence). The CDR3 contains 12 residues. Trimming left V 3 bases short and J 7 bases short, with 12 bases between. CDR3 DNA sequence: TGCAGTGCTAGCTCATACGGAGGTGAAGCTTTCTTT. Amino acid sequence: CSASSYGGEAFF.

The gene calls are TRBV7-2 and TRBJ2-7; TRBD2 matches at 7 bases. Trimming removed 2 bases from V and 0 bases from J; junction bases left unmatched: 13. The CDR3 totals 18 residues. The germline V gene has CDR1 SGHTA and CDR2 FQGNSA. CDR3 nucleotide sequence: TGTGCCAGCAGCTTACCGGAACGCCGGGGGGTAAACTCCTACGAGCAGTACTTC. It codes for CASSLPERRGVNSYEQYF.

At least ten counts were recorded for this clonotype. The genes are TRBV7-6 and TRBJ2-1, with D maybe TRBD1 (5 bases). Per germline, CDR1 SGHVS and CDR2 FNYEAQ. V lost 5 bases to trimming and J lost 7 bases, with 18 bases between them. This CDR3 has 15 residues. The CDR3 nucleotides are TGTGCCAGCAGCCCAACCCACACCGCAGGGAATGAGCAGTTCTTC. Residues: CASSPTHTAGNEQFF.

This clonotype was counted many times. This chain joins TRBV28 and TRBJ2-7; D may be TRBD1 (6 bases). CDR1 and CDR2 from the germline V gene are MDHEN and SYDVKM. This CDR3 has 16 residues. V lost 5 bases and J 7 bases, leaving 24 bases between the germline ends. The CDR3 coding sequence is TGTGCCAGCAGTCCCCTGGGGTACAGGGATTCTAGGGAGCAGTACTTC. It translates to CASSPLGYRDSREQYF. The full variable domain, rest sourced from reference TRBV28 and TRBJ2-7, is DVKVTQSSRYLVKRTGEKVFLECVQDMDHENMFWYRQDPGLGLRLIYFSYDVKMKEKGDIPEGYSVSREKKERFSLILESASTNQTSMYLCASSPLGYRDSREQYFGPGTRLTVT.

The chain joins TRBV7-2 to TRBJ2-7, with D tentatively TRBD2 (6 bases). V shed 5 bases and J shed 10 bases, with 27 bases lying between them. Germline CDR1 and CDR2: SGHTA and FQGNSA. The CDR3 runs to 16 residues. CDR3 nucleotide sequence: TGTGCCAGCAGCCCCTGGGGCGGGACCCCTCTCGGCGACCAGTACTTC. Amino acid sequence: CASSPWGGTPLGDQYF.

This clonotype was picked up a small number of times. The chain uses TRBV29-1 and TRBJ1-1; D remains ambiguous. Germline V gene sequence: CDR1 SQVTM, CDR2 ANQGSEA. CDR3 length: 13 residues. Trimming stripped 7 bases from V and 0 bases from J, with 12 bases between. CDR3 region: CSALRAVNTEAFF. CDR3 bases: TGCAGCGCCCTTCGGGCAGTGAACACTGAAGCTTTCTTT.

The chain combines TRBV2 with TRBJ2-5; TRBD1 matches 9 bases. The J call is doubtful: the DNA matches TRBJ2-7 better. The CDR3 runs to 15 residues. Germline CDR1 SNHLY, CDR2 FYNNEI. Here the CDR3 DNA reads TGTGCCAGCACCCCCCGAAGGGACAGGGACTACGAGCAGTACTTC. As protein: CASTPRRDRDYEQYF.

The gene calls are TRBV6-1 and TRBJ1-2, with TRBD1 matching over 9 bases. This CDR3 comprises 14 residues. The germline V gene has CDR1 MNHNS and CDR2 SASEGT. Germline trimming cut 6 bases from V and 4 bases from J; bases unmatched to any gene: 6. The CDR3 is CASSRTGEIYGYTF. CDR3 in DNA: TGTGCCAGCAGCCGGACAGGGGAAATCTATGGCTACACCTTC.

The chain has TRBV18 and TRBJ1-5; D gene unclear. Germline CDR1 is KGHSH and CDR2 is LQKENI. Trimming took 5 bases from V and 6 from J, leaving 20 bases between them. This CDR3 contains 16 residues. The CDR3 bases are TGTGCCAGCTCATCTGAGGGCCAATCCGGCCGTCAGCCCCAGCATTTT. Its translation is CASSSEGQSGRQPQHF.

This clonotype showed up just a few times. The chain employs TRBV4-2 and TRBJ2-7, with D possibly TRBD1 on 5 matching bases. The CDR3 is 14 amino acids. Germline CDR1 and CDR2: LGHNA and YNFKEQ. Trimming pared 3 bases from V and 6 bases from J, leaving 15 bases between. CDR3: CASSQQGKGSEQYF. The CDR3 DNA follows: TGTGCCAGCAGCCAGCAGGGTAAGGGATCCGAGCAGTACTTC.

V and J are TRBV5-1 and TRBJ1-1; TRBD1 might be the D (5 bases). The germline V gene has CDR1 SGHRS and CDR2 YFSETQ. V was shortened by 1 base and J by 3 bases, with 13 bases between the two germline ends. The CDR3 has 15 residues. For the CDR3, the DNA is TGCGCCAGCAGCTTGTTTCAGGGTCAAGACACTGAAGCTTTCTTT. Translation: CASSLFQGQDTEAFF. The full variable domain, its missing parts supplied by reference TRBV5-1 and TRBJ1-1, is KAGVTQTPRYLIKTRGQQVTLSCSPISGHRSVSWYQQTPGQGLQFLFEYFSETQRNKGNFPGRFSGRQFSNSRSEMNVSTLELGDSALYLCASSLFQGQDTEAFFGQGTRLTVV.

This sequence joins TRBV14 and TRBJ2-2; D is possibly TRBD1 or TRBD2 (5 bases each). V dropped 1 base and J dropped 0 bases, with 15 bases sitting between them. Germline V gene sequence: CDR1 SGHDN, CDR2 FVKESK. The CDR3 contains 18 residues. The CDR3 sequence: CASSQGGPGTPNTGELFF. Written as DNA, the CDR3 is TGTGCCAGCAGCCAAGGAGGCCCGGGGACCCCGAACACCGGGGAGCTGTTTTTT. Complete variable domain (other parts from reference TRBV14 and TRBJ2-2): EAGVTQFPSHSVIEKGQTVTLRCDPISGHDNLYWYRRVMGKEIKFLLHFVKESKQDESGMPNNRFLAERTGGTYSTLKVQPAELEDSGVYFCASSQGGPGTPNTGELFFGEGSRLTVL.

This clonotype was found a few times. The chain is built from TRBV12-3 or TRBV12-4 and TRBJ1-1, with D hard to call. V lost 2 bases, J lost 5 bases, and 6 bases lay in between. This CDR3 spans 12 amino acids. CDR3 nucleotides: TGTGCCAGCAGTTTATTTGGGACTGAAGCTTTCTTT. This sequence encodes CASSLFGTEAFF.

CDR3 sequence (DNA): TGTGCCAGCAGCTCGACAGGTTCGGGGGCTTTCTTT. It encodes CASSSTGSGAFF. The chain employs TRBV7-2 and TRBJ1-1; TRBD1 might be the D (6 bases). The CDR3 runs 12 residues. Germline V gene data show CDR1 as SGHTA and CDR2 as FQGNSA. Trimming took 4 bases from V and 11 from J, leaving 14 bases between them. The entire variable domain, with the rest obtained from reference TRBV7-2 and TRBJ1-1, is as follows: GAGVSQSPSNKVTEKGKDVELRCDPISGHTALYWYRQSLGQGLEFLIYFQGNSAPDKSGLPSDRFSAERTGGSVSTLTIQRTQQEDSAVYLCASSSTGSGAFFGQGTRLTVV.

This clonotype was recorded a few times. The chain joins TRBV29-1 to TRBJ2-7; D ambiguous. From germline, CDR1 is SQVTM and CDR2 ANQGSEA. V gave up 6 bases and J gave up 2 bases, with 8 bases separating them. The CDR3 length is 11 residues. CDR3: CSVTSPYEQYF. The CDR3 nucleotides read TGCAGCGTGACATCTCCCTACGAGCAGTACTTC.

The chain joins TRBV5-1 to TRBJ2-1, with 11 bases identical to TRBD2. J gave up 9 bases and V 4 bases, and 12 bases lay outside the gene matches. Germline V gives CDR1 SGHRS, CDR2 YFSETQ. The CDR3 is 16 amino acids. DNA of the CDR3: TGCGCCAGCAGCGTCTGGACTAGCGGGCCGGCAGGTGAGCAGTTCTTC. Amino acids: CASSVWTSGPAGEQFF.